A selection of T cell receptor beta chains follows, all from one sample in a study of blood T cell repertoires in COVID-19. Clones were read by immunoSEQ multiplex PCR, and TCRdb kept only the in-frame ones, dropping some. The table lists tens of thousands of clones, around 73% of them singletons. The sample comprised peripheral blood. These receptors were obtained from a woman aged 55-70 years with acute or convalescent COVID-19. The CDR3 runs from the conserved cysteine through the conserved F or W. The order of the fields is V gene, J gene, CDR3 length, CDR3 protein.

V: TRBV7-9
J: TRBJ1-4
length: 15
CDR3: CASSPGTATNEKLFF

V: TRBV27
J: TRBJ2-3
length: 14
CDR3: CASSLGRATDTQYF

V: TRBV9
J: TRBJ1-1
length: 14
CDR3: CASSPRGLNTEAFF

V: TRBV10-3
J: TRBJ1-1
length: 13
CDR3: CAISDKTPQLAFF

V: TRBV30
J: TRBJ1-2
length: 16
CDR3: CAWRDNFGQNNYGYTF

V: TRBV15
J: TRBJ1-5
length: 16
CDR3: CATSRERQGAKQPQHF

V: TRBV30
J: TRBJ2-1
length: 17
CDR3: CAWSDLRRLAGGVEQFF

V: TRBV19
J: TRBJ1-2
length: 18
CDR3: CASSPRPGQTSLNYGYTF

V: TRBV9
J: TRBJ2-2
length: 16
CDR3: CASSSGLAGGHGELFF

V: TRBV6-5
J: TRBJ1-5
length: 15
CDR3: CASSQGQGQGQPQHF

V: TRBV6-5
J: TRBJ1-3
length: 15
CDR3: CASTQQGFSGNTIYF

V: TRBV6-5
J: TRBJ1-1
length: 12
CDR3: CASFTRITEAFF

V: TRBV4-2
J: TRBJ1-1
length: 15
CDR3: CASSQGAGWVTEAFF

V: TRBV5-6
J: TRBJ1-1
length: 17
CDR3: CASSLAGTGVLWTEAFF

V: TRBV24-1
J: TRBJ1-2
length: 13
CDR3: CATRDRGNYGYTF

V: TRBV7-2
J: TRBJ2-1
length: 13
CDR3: CASSPGLAGWQFF

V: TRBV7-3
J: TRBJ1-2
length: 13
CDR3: CASSLVGDYGYTF

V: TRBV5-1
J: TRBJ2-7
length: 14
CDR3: CASSLGSPRGEQYF

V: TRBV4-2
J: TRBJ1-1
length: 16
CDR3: CASSQEGGTGNTEAFF

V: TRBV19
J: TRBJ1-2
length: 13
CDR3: CASSADRRAGYTF

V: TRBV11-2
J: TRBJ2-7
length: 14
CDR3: CASSLTGKRYEQYF

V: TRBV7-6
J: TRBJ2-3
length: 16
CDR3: CASTLRPGLEADTQYF

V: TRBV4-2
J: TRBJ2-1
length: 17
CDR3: CASSQERGTSGVIEQFF

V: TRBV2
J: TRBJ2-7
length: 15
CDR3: CASSELGTESYEQYF

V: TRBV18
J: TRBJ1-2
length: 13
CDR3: CASSPDQTYGYTF

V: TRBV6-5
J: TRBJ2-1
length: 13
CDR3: CASRRTFDNEQFF

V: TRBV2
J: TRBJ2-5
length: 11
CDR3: CASSLSETQYF

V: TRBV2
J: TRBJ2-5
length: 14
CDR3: CASQGLAGAETQYF

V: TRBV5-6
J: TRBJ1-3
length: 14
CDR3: CASSTPGGPNTIYF

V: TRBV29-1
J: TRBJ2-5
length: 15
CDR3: CSVAGLREMEETQYF

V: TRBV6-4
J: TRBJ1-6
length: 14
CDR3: CASKDRGDNSPLHF

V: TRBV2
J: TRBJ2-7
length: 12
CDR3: CASSESGGALYF

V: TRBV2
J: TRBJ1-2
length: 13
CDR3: CASRDQGNGGYTF

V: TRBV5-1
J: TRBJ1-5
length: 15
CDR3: CASSDSGALGQPQHF

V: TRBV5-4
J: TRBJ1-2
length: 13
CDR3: CASSQGTDQGYTF

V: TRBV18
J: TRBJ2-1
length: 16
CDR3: CASREAGPSSYNEQFF

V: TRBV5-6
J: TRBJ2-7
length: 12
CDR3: CASSRTGVEQYF

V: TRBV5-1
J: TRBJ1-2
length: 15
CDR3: CASSPGQGGLLGYTF

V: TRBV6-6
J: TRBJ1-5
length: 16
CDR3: CASSYSGQGFDQPQHF

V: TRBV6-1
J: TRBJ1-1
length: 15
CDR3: CASSEPGSLNTEAFF

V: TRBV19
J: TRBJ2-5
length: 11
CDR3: CASSSMETQYF

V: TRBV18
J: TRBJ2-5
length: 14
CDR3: CASSPGQGQETQYF

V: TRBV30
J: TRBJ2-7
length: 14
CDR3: CAWSTRGISYEQYF